A selection of T cell receptor beta chains follows, all from one sample in a study of cytomegalovirus exposure and HLA in healthy donors. Assay: immunoSEQ multiplex PCR; the TCRdb copy retains only in-frame clones and omits some. Here the sample spans 100,000 or so clones, roughly two thirds being singletons. The sample comprised PBMCs. These receptors were obtained from a man aged 45-65 years in good health and CMV-seronegative. Each CDR3 is given without its conserved first and last residue. Fields, in order: clone size, V gene, CDR3 protein. Size is omitted from some rows. Given values are once, few, many or a class for expanded clones.

>few|TRBV7-9
ASSFAYSIGQQNTEAF
>.|TRBV19
ASSLFRGGFADTQY
>.|TRBV7-9
ASSLPSFHEQF
>.|TRBV7-2
ASSPRGSPNEKLF
>.|TRBV28
ASSLVLASDTQY
>.|TRBV18
ASSPPRLAGGETQY
>once|TRBV29-1
SARDSSYEQY
>once|TRBV4-1
ASSQVLQFGRNYGYT
>.|TRBV7-9
ASRQTRLAGVLGELF
>.|TRBV21-1
ASSKLWGLVQRFLNTEAF
>.|TRBV18
ASSPSRDRYHKSLH
>.|TRBV7-9
ASGGISYEQY
>.|TRBV5-1
ASSLEGGLDEQF
>.|TRBV2
ASTRTGMEQPQH
>.|TRBV28
ASAGGGQYQPQH
>.|TRBV6-5
ASSYSFRGGAYEQY
>.|TRBV19
ASSFGTGNTEAF
>few|TRBV7-8
ASSLAPPGTGSGGYT
>.|TRBV10-2
ASRLAGGSSYNEQF
>.|TRBV11-3
ASSRTGSYEQY
>.|TRBV7-9
ASSSPWTGSGNTIY
>.|TRBV4-1
ASSQDVDIYNSPLH